Included here is one TCR beta chain sequence, with context. Germline assignment: CDR1 SGDLS and CDR2 YYNGEE. CDR3 length equals 12 residues. V dropped 4 bases and J dropped 5 bases, with 9 bases sitting between them. This sample was included in a study of T cell changes during pregnancy in multiple sclerosis. Using immunoSEQ multiplex PCR, the repertoire was profiled, and TCRdb retains in-frame clones only, with some absent. The table includes approximately 50,000 clones, 85% to 95% detected once. The genes are TRBV9 and TRBJ2-5; no clear D gene. The TCR comes from a female donor with multiple sclerosis, enrolled in a pregnancy study. The material sequenced was CD4+ T cells from peripheral blood mononuclear cells, taken in the third trimester of pregnancy. CDR3 sequence reads: CASSRSGETQYF. The CDR3 DNA reads TGTGCCAGCAGCCGGAGTGGGGAGACCCAGTACTTC. Full variable domain (outside the CDR3, taken from reference TRBV9 and TRBJ2-5): DSGVTQTPKHLITATGQRVTLRCSPRSGDLSVYWYQQSLDQGLQFLIQYYNGEERAKGNILERFSAQQFPDLHSELNLSSLELGDSALYFCASSRSGETQYFGPGTRLLVL.